Detailed here is one T cell receptor (beta chain). This record comes from a study of technical replicates of blood from a handful of donors. The CDR3 loop spans 11 amino acids. V lost 4 bases and J 7 bases, leaving 7 bases between the germline ends. Germline V lookup: CDR1 SGHRS, CDR2 YFSETQ. Sequencing used immunoSEQ multiplex PCR; TCRdb keeps in-frame clones, though not all of them. This table holds about 82,000 clones, over 90% found once. Input material: T cells isolated from PBMCs. This TCR derives from a human donor in good health. This chain links TRBV5-1 with TRBJ2-3, with D possibly being TRBD2 (6 bases). Written as DNA, the CDR3 is TGCGCCAGCAGCCGGGACTATACGCAGTATTTT. Protein sequence: CASSRDYTQYF.